The 13 T cell receptor beta chains below were found in one sample sequenced in a study of T cell repertoires in cytomegalovirus infection. TCRdb reanalysed the reads using MiXCR and keeps one entry per CDR3 protein. The table shows some 480,000 distinct CDR3 sequences, with 33% occurring only once. For these TCRs, the target antigens are not known. Sequenced material: cultured PBMCs, taken from culture after CMV antigen stimulation. The receptors originated from a human donor in good health (CMV status not recorded). Some clones in this sample may be carry-over from other donors' samples.

This clonotype was seen a few times. This rearrangement joins TRBV5-4 to TRBJ2-7; 7 positions match TRBD2. The CDR3 runs 14 residues. The V gene end was trimmed by 2 bases and the J gene end by 9 bases; junction bases not matched to a gene: 11. Germline CDR1 and CDR2: SGHNT and YYREEE (reference sequence). CDR3 in DNA: TGTGCCAGCAGCTTATCGGGAGGCCAGGGTCCGCAGTACTTC. It translates to CASSLSGGQGPQYF.

CDR3 residues: CASSFQTDTQYF. The CDR3 DNA reads as TGTGCCAGCAGCTTTCAGACAGATACGCAGTATTTT. This rearrangement joins TRBV7-2 to TRBJ2-3; D ambiguous. The CDR3 contains 12 residues. Germline V gene lookup returns CDR1 SGHTA and CDR2 FQGNSA. The ends were cut back, 3 bases at V and 3 bases at J, with 4 bases in the middle.

This clonotype appeared a few times. A much larger clone lies a single base off, so this may be a read error. The chain's CDR3 is CASRLGAYEQYF. DNA of the CDR3: TGTGCCAGCCGCTTAGGGGCCTACGAGCAGTACTTC. The rearrangement joins TRBV25-1 to TRBJ2-7, with D perhaps matching TRBD1 (5 bases). The germline CDR1 and CDR2 sequences are MGHDK and SYGVNS. The CDR3 has 12 residues. The germline V and J ends were trimmed by 8 bases and 2 bases, with 10 bases remaining between them.

This clonotype was recorded many times. CDR3: CASSSLTLNTEAFF. As DNA, the CDR3 is TGTGCCAGCAGTTCCTTGACATTGAACACTGAAGCTTTCTTT. This sequence joins TRBV28 and TRBJ1-1; unclear D gene. This CDR3 spans 14 amino acids. The germline V gene has CDR1 MDHEN and CDR2 SYDVKM. V was shortened by 4 bases and J by 0 bases, with 9 bases between the two germline ends.

This clonotype appeared once. The chain recombines TRBV12-5 with TRBJ2-2, with D possibly being TRBD2 (6 bases). V dropped 6 bases and J dropped 8 bases, with 16 bases sitting between them. The CDR3 length is 14 residues. Germline assignment: CDR1 LGHNT and CDR2 FRNRAP. The CDR3 is CASGELGLAGELFF. CDR3 bases: TGTGCTAGTGGGGAACTTGGGCTAGCGGGGGAGCTGTTTTTT.

This clonotype was counted only a few times. This chain links TRBV28 with TRBJ2-2; 10 bases are shared with TRBD2. CDR1 MDHEN and CDR2 SYDVKM come from the germline V gene. There are 18 residues in the CDR3. Trimming cost V 5 bases and J 7 bases; bases outside gene matches: 16. CDR3 nucleotides: TGTGCCAGCAGTAACTACGTTTTAGCGGGAGGAATAGACGGGGAGCTGTTTTTT. Translation gives CASSNYVLAGGIDGELFF.

The rearrangement joins TRBV4-1 to TRBJ2-7; 8 bases align to TRBD2. Germline V gene sequence: CDR1 MGHRA, CDR2 YSYEKL. The CDR3 contains 16 residues. V was clipped by 1 base and J by 5 bases; unmatched bases: 10. DNA for the CDR3: TGCGCCAGCAGCCAAGGCCCAGCGGGAGCACTTAACGAGCAGTACTTC. Its translation is CASSQGPAGALNEQYF.

The chain couples TRBV19 to TRBJ1-5; TRBD1 aligns across 8 bases. This CDR3 has 15 residues. Trimming cost V 6 bases and J 7 bases; bases outside gene matches: 11. The V gene's germline CDR1 is LNHDA and CDR2 SQIVND (reference sequence). CDR3: CASSLLRGPGQPQHF. The CDR3 DNA follows: TGTGCCAGTAGCTTACTCAGGGGGCCCGGCCAGCCCCAGCATTTT.

Notes on this clonotype: An end of the junction does not agree with germline; a read error may underlie this. This chain uses TRBV11-2 with TRBJ1-1, with a possible D match to TRBD1 (6 bases). Germline V gene lookup returns CDR1 SGHAT and CDR2 FQNNGV. The CDR3 has 15 amino acids. The CDR3 coding sequence is TGTGCCAGCAGCTCCTACAGGGTAGTGAAGACTGAAGCTTTCTTT. Translation: CASSSYRVVKTEAFF.

V and J are TRBV4-1 and TRBJ2-3; 9 bases map to TRBD2. J was trimmed by 7 bases and V by 0 bases; bases with no gene match: 8. Germline CDR1 reads MGHRA; CDR2 reads YSYEKL. The CDR3 is 16 amino acids. CDR3 DNA sequence: TGCGCCAGCAGCCAAGATGATAGCGGGAGACTAAATACGCAGTATTTT. Translated: CASSQDDSGRLNTQYF.

This clonotype was detected only a few times. This sequence joins TRBV4-1 and TRBJ1-2, with 7 bases aligning to TRBD1. Germline-derived CDR1 and CDR2 are MGHRA and YSYEKL. V was pared by 4 bases and J by 4 bases, with 12 bases of the junction left unmatched. The CDR3 covers 16 residues. The CDR3 here is CASSLGRGQAFYGYTF. CDR3 nucleotides: TGCGCCAGCAGCCTTGGTCGTGGACAGGCGTTCTATGGCTACACCTTC.

This chain links TRBV6-8 with TRBJ1-1, with D unresolved. V shed 6 bases and J shed 0 bases, with 17 bases lying between them. In germline, CDR1 is MNHGY, CDR2 SAAAGT. The CDR3 loop spans 16 amino acids. The CDR3 reads CASSNTPLGLNTEAFF. The CDR3 DNA follows: TGTGCCAGCAGCAATACCCCTTTAGGTTTGAACACTGAAGCTTTCTTT.

The CDR3 loop reads CASSEQGGGQPQHF. As DNA, the CDR3 is TGTGCCAGCAGTGAACAGGGAGGGGGTCAGCCCCAGCATTTT. The chain combines TRBV12-3 or TRBV12-4 with TRBJ1-5; perhaps TRBD1 as D (6 bases). The V end lost 5 bases, the J end lost 6 bases, and 14 bases lay between the germline ends. This CDR3 comprises 14 residues.